The clone carrying this T cell receptor beta chain was picked up one time. This sample is part of a study of blood T cell repertoires in COVID-19. As for the study in general: In each case, the material was cDNA or gDNA derived from T cells, B-cell-depleted T cells, or PBMCs.

The length of the CDR3 is 13 residues. The V gene's germline CDR1 is KGHSH and CDR2 LQKENI. V shed 4 bases and J 6 bases; nucleotides not matched to a gene: 5. This table comes from immunoSEQ multiplex PCR, and its TCRdb copy is limited to in-frame clones, with some not included. This table has around 300,000 clones, approximately 91% appearing once. This chain links TRBV18 with TRBJ2-7; 8 nucleotides align to TRBD2. The sequencing sample was made of PBMCs or T cells enriched from blood (not recorded which). This sequence was found in a woman in her 40s who had recovered from COVID-19. The chain's CDR3 is CASSQAGAFEQYF. The CDR3 DNA reads as TGTGCCAGCTCACAAGCGGGAGCTTTCGAGCAGTACTTC.